This TCR beta chain stems from a study of blood T cell repertoires in COVID-19. Study context: Researchers got acute and convalescent COVID-19 samples from the United States, Italy and Spain.

The table lists this clone with a count of one. This CDR3 region has 11 residues. Trimming removed 3 bases from V and 7 bases from J, with 5 bases in between. Clinical histories supplied by participants themselves formed the basis of cohort assignment. The method was immunoSEQ multiplex PCR; TCRdb's version includes in-frame clones alone and lacks a portion of them. The data hold 300,000 to 400,000 clones, with roughly 90% observed a single time. The clonotype comes from a woman in her thirties with acute COVID-19. Sequenced sample: PBMCs or T cells enriched from blood (not recorded which). V gene TRBV5-7 combines with J gene TRBJ1-5; unclear D gene. TRBV5-7 is filed as an ORF, its function uncertain. The DNA of the CDR3 is TGTGCCAGCAGCTCGGGACAGCCCCAGCATTTT. This sequence encodes CASSSGQPQHF.